This T cell receptor (beta chain) emerged from a study of identical twins. This clonotype was seen at least ten times. What it binds is unknown. Study-wide results and caveats: Shared out-of-frame alpha sequences (those common to twins) showed excess low generation probability. Beta out-of-frame sequences displayed a weaker excess of sharing between twins.

A template switching step contributed a universal primer site, while unique molecular identifiers were present in the cDNA. TCRdb re-analysed the 5' RACE reads in MiXCR, keeping a single row per CDR3 protein. The table includes 250,000 to 350,000 distinct CDR3 sequences, less than 9.5% detected once. Germline V gene lookup returns CDR1 MGHDK and CDR2 SYGVNS. The CDR3 length is 14 residues. V was trimmed by 6 bases and J by 5 bases, leaving 17 bases between them. These data were also filed under a second study, of yellow fever vaccine responses in identical twins.

The source material was CD8+ T cells sorted from blood. The rearrangement links TRBV25-1 to TRBJ2-7; TRBD2 is a possible D gene (5 bases). The sequence was obtained from a woman between 18 and 30 years old in good health. CDR3 sequence (DNA): TGTGCCAGCAGCCACGGGGATTTGGTCGACGAGCAGTACTTC. Encoded protein: CASSHGDLVDEQYF.